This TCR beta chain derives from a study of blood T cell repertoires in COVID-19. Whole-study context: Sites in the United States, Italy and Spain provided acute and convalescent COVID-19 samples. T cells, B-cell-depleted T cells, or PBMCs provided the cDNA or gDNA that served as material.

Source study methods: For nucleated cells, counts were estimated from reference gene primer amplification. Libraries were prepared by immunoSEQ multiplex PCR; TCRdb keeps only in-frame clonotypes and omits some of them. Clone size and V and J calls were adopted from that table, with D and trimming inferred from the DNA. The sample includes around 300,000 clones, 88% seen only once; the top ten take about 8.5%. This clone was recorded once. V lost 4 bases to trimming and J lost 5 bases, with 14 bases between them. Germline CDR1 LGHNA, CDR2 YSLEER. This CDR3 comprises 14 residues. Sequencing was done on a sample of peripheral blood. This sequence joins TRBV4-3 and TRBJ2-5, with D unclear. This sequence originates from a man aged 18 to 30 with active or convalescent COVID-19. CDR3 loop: CASSRDHTRETQYF. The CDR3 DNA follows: TGCGCCAGCAGCCGAGACCATACCCGGGAGACCCAGTACTTC.